This T cell receptor (beta chain) is drawn from a study of cytomegalovirus exposure and HLA in healthy donors. Whole-study context: Earlier, 150 million to 200 million T cells were analyzed, and 90 million to 120 million unique TCR beta sequences were found among them. General study findings and limits: In an earlier analysis, in under 700 donors, most V segments appeared productive either ~87% or ~30% of the time. There were over 150 TCR beta chains listed as cytomegalovirus-associated.

The donors gave bone marrow, and they were healthy. A multiplex PCR was run with 60 Vbeta primers and 13 Jbeta primers. Measured with immunoSEQ multiplex PCR; TCRdb has only the in-frame clones, and not every one. The sample holds roughly 100,000 clones, 10% seen once. This CDR3 comprises 13 residues. This clone showed up many times. The antigen remains undetermined. Sequenced input: PBMCs. V is TRBV21-1 and J is TRBJ2-2; the D call in the table, TRBD1, was not verified against the DNA. TRBV21-1 is a pseudogene locus. The TCR sequence derives from a man in his forties in good health and CMV-seropositive. The CDR3 DNA follows: TGTGCCAGCAGCAAGCAGGGGACCGGGGAGCTGTTTTTT. As protein: CASSKQGTGELFF.